Each of the 18 T cell receptor beta chains below was sequenced from the same sample in a study of control samples from healthy donors and cancer patients. Produced via immunoSEQ multiplex PCR; TCRdb's table is partial and in-frame only. The sample shows fewer than 200,000 clones, about 95% of them seen only once. What was sequenced was PBMCs. The origin of the receptors is a man between 60 and 75 years old with colorectal cancer.

The chain links TRBV7-8 to TRBJ2-1; no clear D gene. CDR1 is SGHVS and CDR2 is FQNEAQ in the germline V gene. V was trimmed by 2 bases and J by 9 bases, leaving 11 bases between them. This CDR3 is 13 amino acids long. The CDR3 bases are TGTGCCAGCAGCTTATCCCCCAACGGTGAGCAGTTCTTC. This codes for CASSLSPNGEQFF.

The rearrangement uses TRBV7-2 and TRBJ2-3; D not certain. Germline CDR1 reads SGHTA; CDR2 reads FQGNSA. CDR3 size: 15 residues. V lost 3 bases and J lost 0, with 10 bases in between. CDR3 coding DNA: TGTGCCAGCAGCTTGGCCCATACTAGCACAGATACGCAGTATTTT. Protein product: CASSLAHTSTDTQYF.

The chain links TRBV7-2 to TRBJ2-5; 9 bases agree with TRBD2. The germline gives CDR1 SGHTA, CDR2 FQGNSA. Trimming took 1 base from V and 4 from J; bases not matched to a gene: 4. The CDR3 is 15 amino acids. For the CDR3, the DNA is TGTGCCAGCAGCTTAGGGAGCGGGGGGCTAGAGACCCAGTACTTC. This sequence encodes CASSLGSGGLETQYF.

The chain uses TRBV9 and TRBJ1-4; the D is unclear. CDR1 SGDLS and CDR2 YYNGEE come from the germline V gene. V was clipped by 0 bases and J by 8 bases, with 8 bases between them. CDR3 length: 13 residues. The CDR3 bases are TGTGCCAGCAGCGTAGGTGAAGGGGAAAAACTGTTTTTT. Protein product: CASSVGEGEKLFF.

V and J are TRBV28 and TRBJ1-2; D call uncertain. This CDR3 region has 9 residues. Trimming left V 5 bases short and J 11 bases short, with 6 bases between. Germline assignment: CDR1 MDHEN and CDR2 SYDVKM. The DNA of the CDR3 is TGTGCCAGCAGTCCTGTTTACACCTTC. Amino acids: CASSPVYTF.

The chain has TRBV19 and TRBJ2-5, with D perhaps TRBD2 (6 bases). The V and J ends lost 6 bases and 1 base respectively, with 12 bases between them. CDR1 and CDR2 (germline): LNHDA, SQIVND (reference sequence). CDR3 length: 14 amino acids. CDR3 region: CASSFGGFQETQYF. The DNA for the CDR3 is TGTGCCAGTAGCTTCGGGGGTTTCCAAGAGACCCAGTACTTC.

The chain is built from TRBV19 and TRBJ1-5; 9 bases map to TRBD1. Per germline, CDR1 LNHDA and CDR2 SQIVND (reference sequence). The CDR3 is 16 residues long. V gave up 4 bases and J gave up 1 base; unmatched junction bases: 5. CDR3 bases: TGTGCCAGTAGTACCACCGGGACAGGGAGCAATCAGCCCCAGCATTTT. Translated, it gives CASSTTGTGSNQPQHF.

The V gene is TRBV5-1, the J gene TRBJ2-7, with 10 bases matching TRBD2. This CDR3 comprises 14 residues. Germline-derived CDR1 and CDR2 are SGHRS and YFSETQ. V lost 3 bases and J lost 6; bases outside the gene matches: 6. The CDR3 sequence is CASSSGTSASEQYF. The CDR3 DNA is TGCGCCAGCAGCTCCGGGACTAGCGCCTCCGAGCAGTACTTC. Based on the CDR3 plus reference TRBV5-1 and TRBJ2-7, the full variable domain is KAGVTQTPRYLIKTRGQQVTLSCSPISGHRSVSWYQQTPGQGLQFLFEYFSETQRNKGNFPGRFSGRQFSNSRSEMNVSTLELGDSALYLCASSSGTSASEQYFGPGTRLTVT.

V is TRBV5-5 and J is TRBJ2-5, with D perhaps matching TRBD2 (5 bases). The V end was cut by 1 base, the J end by 2 bases, with 12 bases between. Per germline, CDR1 SGHKS and CDR2 YYEKEE (reference sequence). The CDR3 runs 15 residues. The CDR3 DNA is TGTGCCAGCAGCTTGTGGGGAGTAGGACAAGAGACCCAGTACTTC. It encodes CASSLWGVGQETQYF.

The V call is TRBV5-1, the J call TRBJ1-2, with D possibly TRBD1 on 6 matching bases. V was clipped by 0 bases and J by 4 bases, with 13 bases between them. The CDR3 runs to 15 residues. Germline loops: CDR1 SGHRS, CDR2 YFSETQ. CDR3 coding DNA: TGCGCCAGCAGCTTGGTGGGGGGCGAAGGCTATGGCTACACCTTC. Encoded protein: CASSLVGGEGYGYTF.

The chain couples TRBV4-1 to TRBJ2-1; D is unclear. The CDR3 covers 12 residues. V lost 1 base to trimming and J lost 5 bases, with 3 bases between them. Looked up from germline, CDR1 is MGHRA and CDR2 is YSYEKL. The CDR3 loop reads CASSQGNNEQFF. CDR3 coding DNA: TGCGCCAGCAGCCAAGGTAACAATGAGCAGTTCTTC.

The rearrangement joins TRBV7-2 to TRBJ2-5, with a possible D match to TRBD1 (6 bases). Germline assignment: CDR1 SGHTA and CDR2 FQGNSA. The V gene lost 4 bases and the J gene lost 10 bases, with 10 bases spanning the gap. The CDR3 runs 11 residues. As DNA, the CDR3 is TGTGCCAGCAGCTCTGGGGGCAGCCAGTACTTC. Its translation: CASSSGGSQYF.

This clone was found a few times. The chain has TRBV11-2 and TRBJ1-6, with TRBD1 matching 9 bases. Germline assignment: CDR1 SGHAT and CDR2 FQNNGV. The CDR3 runs to 14 residues. V dropped 3 bases and J dropped 7; count of bases not matched to a gene: 1. CDR3: CASSFDRGNSPLHF. For the CDR3, the DNA is TGTGCCAGCAGCTTCGACAGGGGGAATTCACCCCTCCACTTT. Variable domain in full (rest from reference TRBV11-2 and TRBJ1-6): EAGVAQSPRYKIIEKRQSVAFWCNPISGHATLYWYQQILGQGPKLLIQFQNNGVVDDSQLPKDRFSAERLKGVDSTLKIQPAKLEDSAVYLCASSFDRGNSPLHFGNGTRLTVT.

The CDR3 sequence: CASSQTLLGSGANVLTF. DNA of the CDR3: TGTGCCAGCAGCCAAACCCTACTGGGCTCTGGGGCCAACGTCCTGACTTTC. The chain combines TRBV25-1 with TRBJ2-6; no reliable D call. V lost 6 bases and J 0 bases, leaving 15 bases between the germline ends. The CDR3 length is 17 residues. CDR1 MGHDK and CDR2 SYGVNS come from the germline V gene.

The CDR3, as DNA: TGTGCCAGTAGTCCCGGCATAGTGTACACGGGACGTTGGGGAAAACTGTTTTTT. Translated, it gives CASSPGIVYTGRWGKLFF. The chain couples TRBV19 to TRBJ1-4; the D gene is possibly TRBD1 (5 bases). V lost 5 bases to trimming and J lost 10 bases, with 29 bases between them. Germline loops: CDR1 LNHDA, CDR2 SQIVND (reference sequence). This CDR3 spans 18 amino acids. Together with reference TRBV19 and TRBJ1-4, the CDR3 gives the full variable domain: DGGITQSPKYLFRKEGQNVTLSCEQNLNHDAMYWYRQDPGQGLRLIYYSQIVNDFQKGDIAEGYSVSREKKESFPLTVTSAQKNPTAFYLCASSPGIVYTGRWGKLFFGSGTQLSVL.

The chain recombines TRBV18 with TRBJ2-3; 9 nucleotides line up with TRBD1. This CDR3 spans 13 amino acids. The germline V gene encodes CDR1 KGHSH and CDR2 LQKENI. The V segment lost 8 bases and the J segment 4 bases; nucleotides outside the gene matches: 4. CDR3 protein: CASRDRVSDTQYF. In DNA, the CDR3 is TGTGCCAGCCGGGACAGGGTTTCAGATACGCAGTATTTT.

The genes are TRBV3-1 (or the pseudogene TRBV3-2) and TRBJ1-2, with TRBD1 identical over 11 bases. Germline loops: CDR1 LGHDT, CDR2 YNNKEL (reference sequence). This CDR3 spans 16 amino acids. With 1 base clipped from V and 4 bases from J, the junction kept 5 bases outside the gene matches. The CDR3, as DNA: TGTGCCAGCAGCCAAGCGGACAGGGGGCGATCCTATGGCTACACCTTC. This codes for CASSQADRGRSYGYTF.

The CDR3 region has the DNA TGTGCCAGCAGTTCCCAGGGTATCGCAGATACGCAGTATTTT. This sequence encodes CASSSQGIADTQYF. The chain links TRBV27 to TRBJ2-3; D may be TRBD1 (5 bases). Germline loops: CDR1 MNHEY, CDR2 SMNVEV (reference sequence). The CDR3 runs to 14 residues. Trimming cost V 4 bases and J 4 bases, with 12 bases left between them.